A single sample is the source of the 30 T cell receptor beta chains below, sequenced in a study of OX40 agonist ivuxolimab in advanced cancers. TCRdb keeps only in-frame clones here, not all; method: immunoSEQ multiplex PCR. The repertoire has some 40,000 clones, roughly 90% of them found once; the top ten carry about 16%. This specimen was CD4+ or CD8+ T cells sorted from blood, taken in a trial of the OX40 agonist ivuxolimab. The receptor source for this set is an adult with an advanced solid tumor such as melanoma, head and neck, liver or kidney cancer.

V and J are TRBV29-1 and TRBJ2-5; a possible D gene is TRBD1 (6 bases). V was shortened by 4 bases and J by 2 bases, with 11 bases between the two germline ends. Germline V gives CDR1 SQVTM, CDR2 ANQGSEA. There are 13 residues in the CDR3. DNA for the CDR3: TGCAGCGTTGGTCCCGACAGGCAAGAGACCCAGTACTTC. Its translation is CSVGPDRQETQYF.

This clone has just one count. The chain couples TRBV15 to TRBJ2-7; TRBD1 is a possible D gene (6 bases). Looked up from germline, CDR1 is LNHNV and CDR2 is YYDKDF (reference sequence). This CDR3 has 14 amino acids. The V and J ends lost 5 bases and 3 bases respectively, with 14 bases between them. CDR3 loop: CATSPRDNDYEQYF. The CDR3 DNA follows: TGTGCCACCAGCCCGAGGGACAACGACTACGAGCAGTACTTC.

V gene TRBV7-8 combines with J gene TRBJ2-2, with D possibly being TRBD2 (5 bases). V was cut by 1 base and J by 5 bases, with 11 bases left in between. Germline CDR1 and CDR2: SGHVS and FQNEAQ. This CDR3 has 15 amino acids. The CDR3: CASSLGWGETGELFF. CDR3 in DNA: TGTGCCAGCAGCTTAGGTTGGGGAGAAACCGGGGAGCTGTTTTTT.

This clone was detected once. The V gene is TRBV11-2, the J gene TRBJ2-7, with 11 bases that match TRBD2. Trimming at V came to 3 bases and at J to 3 bases, leaving 4 bases not matched to a gene. The germline V gene has CDR1 SGHAT and CDR2 FQNNGV. The CDR3 spans 15 residues. CDR3 sequence (DNA): TGTGCCAGCAGCTTCGGGACTAGCGGATTCTACGAGCAGTACTTC. Translating it yields CASSFGTSGFYEQYF.

The chain couples TRBV7-8 to TRBJ2-5; TRBD1 agrees at 7 bases. The V segment lost 2 bases and the J segment 5 bases; nucleotides outside the gene matches: 2. Germline CDR1 is SGHVS and CDR2 is FQNEAQ. This CDR3 is 13 amino acids long. The CDR3 loop reads CASSLNRGETQYF. The DNA of the CDR3 is TGTGCCAGCAGCTTAAACAGGGGTGAGACCCAGTACTTC.

The rearrangement joins TRBV2 to TRBJ2-1; TRBD2 matches at 12 bases. The CDR3 is 17 amino acids. The germline CDR1 and CDR2 sequences are SNHLY and FYNNEI. With 5 bases clipped from V and 4 bases from J, the junction kept 9 bases outside the gene matches. CDR3 protein: CASSTKTSGGPYNEQFF. The CDR3, as DNA: TGTGCCAGCAGTACTAAGACTAGCGGGGGCCCTTACAATGAGCAGTTCTTC.

The V and J genes are TRBV7-6 and TRBJ2-3; D unresolved. This CDR3 spans 14 amino acids. V gave up 5 bases and J gave up 6 bases, with 15 bases separating them. From germline, CDR1 is SGHVS and CDR2 FNYEAQ. DNA for the CDR3: TGTGCCAGCAGCGGAATTGGCCTCAAGGATACGCAGTATTTT. This translates into CASSGIGLKDTQYF.

This clone was seen more than once but under ten times. The chain is built from TRBV4-2 and TRBJ1-1; D unclear. In germline, CDR1 is LGHNA, CDR2 YNFKEQ. V was cut by 0 bases and J by 7 bases, with 12 bases left in between. There are 14 residues in the CDR3. CDR3 sequence reads: CASSQDEYRLEAFF. CDR3 sequence (DNA): TGTGCCAGCAGCCAAGATGAGTACAGACTTGAAGCTTTCTTT.

The chain uses TRBV5-1 and TRBJ1-2; possibly TRBD1 for D (5 bases). CDR3 length equals 14 residues. Per the germline V gene, CDR1 is SGHRS and CDR2 is YFSETQ. V lost 4 bases and J lost 8, with 18 bases in between. CDR3 sequence: CASSPPGGIQGYTF. The DNA of the CDR3 is TGCGCCAGCAGCCCCCCCGGGGGGATTCAGGGCTACACCTTC.

As regards this clone: At one end the junction does not follow the germline gene, possibly because of a read error. V and J are TRBV15 and TRBJ2-7; 10 bases are a match to TRBD1. Germline values: CDR1 LNHNV, CDR2 YYDKDF (reference sequence). The CDR3 totals 12 residues. The CDR3: CATSRARTGGGF. As DNA, the CDR3 is TGTGCCACCAGCAGAGCGCGGACAGGGGGAGGGTTC.

The chain recombines TRBV6-6 with TRBJ2-3; D uncertain. V gave up 2 bases and J gave up 0 bases, with 3 bases separating them. Germline CDR1 reads MNHNY; CDR2 reads SVGAGI (reference sequence). The CDR3 covers 13 residues. The chain's CDR3 is CASSYKSTDTQYF. The CDR3 coding sequence is TGTGCCAGCAGTTACAAAAGCACAGATACGCAGTATTTT.

This chain connects TRBV29-1 to TRBJ2-1; TRBD2 matches 9 bases. Germline V gives CDR1 SQVTM, CDR2 ANQGSEA. The CDR3 length is 14 residues. The DNA of the CDR3 is TGCAGGGGGGAGGGGTATAGCGGGAGTCCCGGGTCGTTCTTC. It specifies CRGEGYSGSPGSFF.

This clone has a single count. V gene TRBV6-5 combines with J gene TRBJ2-7; 11 bases line up with TRBD2. Germline-derived CDR1 and CDR2 are MNHEY and SVGAGI. V lost 2 bases, J lost 7 bases, and 7 bases stayed unmatched. The CDR3 spans 15 residues. The CDR3 loop is CASSYQGLAGQEQYF. CDR3 DNA: TGTGCCAGCAGTTACCAAGGACTAGCGGGCCAAGAGCAGTACTTC.

This clone was seen just once. This chain connects TRBV5-6 to TRBJ2-1, with 12 bases aligning to TRBD1. J gave up 7 bases and V 5 bases, and 4 bases lay outside the gene matches. CDR3 length: 14 residues. CDR1 is SGHDT, CDR2 YYEEEE, per germline. This CDR3 is CASRWDRGLNEQFF. In DNA, the CDR3 is TGTGCCAGCAGATGGGACAGGGGGCTTAATGAGCAGTTCTTC.

The rearrangement joins TRBV2 to TRBJ1-1; D is undetermined. Germline lookup yields CDR1 SNHLY and CDR2 FYNNEI. The CDR3 is made up of 14 amino acids. Trimming removed 5 bases from V and 0 bases from J, with 10 bases in between. CDR3 protein: CASSLTQLNTEAFF. The CDR3 coding sequence is TGTGCCAGCAGTCTTACACAGTTGAACACTGAAGCTTTCTTT. The full variable domain, completed using reference TRBV2 and TRBJ1-1, is EPEVTQTPSHQVTQMGQEVILRCVPISNHLYFYWYRQILGQKVEFLVSFYNNEISEKSEIFDDQFSVERPDGSNFTLKIRSTKLEDSAMYFCASSLTQLNTEAFFGQGTRLTVV.

V is TRBV7-8 and J is TRBJ1-3, with D tentatively TRBD1 (5 bases). In germline, CDR1 is SGHVS, CDR2 FQNEAQ. The CDR3 runs to 15 residues. V was trimmed by 5 bases and J by 0 bases, leaving 11 bases between them. The CDR3, as DNA: TGTGCCAGCAGCCCGGGGACGGCCTCTGGAAACACCATATATTTT. It is translated as CASSPGTASGNTIYF.

This clone has a single count. The chain recombines TRBV4-1 with TRBJ1-1; D ambiguous. Germline V gene lookup returns CDR1 MGHRA and CDR2 YSYEKL. CDR3 length: 14 residues. With 3 bases removed from V and 5 bases from J, the gap between germline ends came to 13 bases. Here the CDR3 DNA reads TGCGCCAGCAGCCAGGGCCTAACGGTAACTGAAGCTTTCTTT. This sequence encodes CASSQGLTVTEAFF.

The chain combines TRBV27 with TRBJ2-7, with 7 bases that match TRBD1. Germline CDR1 is MNHEY and CDR2 is SMNVEV (reference sequence). This CDR3 comprises 14 residues. Trimming removed 3 bases from V and 1 base from J; junction bases left unmatched: 3. The CDR3 region has the DNA TGTGCCAGCAGTTTGAACAGGGGATCCTACGAGCAGTACTTC. Protein sequence: CASSLNRGSYEQYF.

This clone was seen just once. The chain carries TRBV10-1 and TRBJ2-1; perhaps TRBD1 as D (5 bases). The CDR3 has 15 residues. Per germline, CDR1 WNHNN and CDR2 SYGVQD (reference sequence). V was shortened by 2 bases and J by 0 bases, with 8 bases between the two germline ends. The CDR3 nucleotides are TGCGCCAGCAGTGAGAGAAGGGGCTCCTACAATGAGCAGTTCTTC. It encodes CASSERRGSYNEQFF.

The chain combines TRBV25-1 with TRBJ1-4; D ambiguous. Germline assignment: CDR1 MGHDK and CDR2 SYGVNS. V was trimmed by 2 bases and J by 1 base, leaving 11 bases between them. This CDR3 spans 16 amino acids. The CDR3 bases are TGTGCCAGCAGTGAACTGATTTCTCAAACTAATGAAAAACTGTTTTTT. Protein sequence: CASSELISQTNEKLFF.

The V call is TRBV21-1, the J call TRBJ1-1; TRBD1, the D gene given by the table, was not confirmed from the DNA. TRBV21-1 is an annotated pseudogene. The CDR3 extends over 17 amino acids. CDR3 protein: CASSDRRDRGRKSEAFF. CDR3 DNA sequence: TGTGCCAGCAGCGATCGCCGGGACAGGGGGCGCAAGTCCGAAGCTTTCTTT.

DNA for the CDR3: TGCGCCAGCAGCCAAATAGGACTAGCGGAGAGGGTGTACTTC. Amino acids: CASSQIGLAERVYF. The chain couples TRBV4-1 to TRBJ2-7; TRBD2 matches 10 bases. The CDR3 sequence is 14 residues long. From germline, CDR1 is MGHRA and CDR2 YSYEKL. With V trimmed by 2 bases and J by 12 bases, 10 bases remained unmatched.

The J gene is TRBJ1-5, the V gene TRBV13; a weak D match, TRBD1 (5 bases). V lost 6 bases and J 5 bases, leaving 11 bases between the germline ends. The length of the CDR3 is 13 residues. Germline V CDR1 and CDR2: PRHDT, FYEKMQ (reference sequence). CDR3 protein: CASSSGTYQPQHF. For the CDR3, the DNA is TGTGCCAGCAGTTCAGGGACTTATCAGCCCCAGCATTTT.

The gene calls are TRBV7-9 and TRBJ2-5; 12 bases match TRBD1. Trimming removed 4 bases from V and 5 bases from J; junction bases left unmatched: 8. Germline V gene data show CDR1 as SEHNR and CDR2 as FQNEAQ (reference sequence). This CDR3 is 16 amino acids long. The CDR3 DNA follows: TGTGCCAGCAGCTACCCCGGGACAGGGGGCAGTGAGACCCAGTACTTC. Translation: CASSYPGTGGSETQYF.

The chain couples TRBV19 to TRBJ1-5, with D possibly matching TRBD1 (6 bases). The V and J ends lost 8 bases and 1 base respectively, with 12 bases between them. The germline CDR1 and CDR2 sequences are LNHDA and SQIVND (reference sequence). The CDR3 loop spans 14 amino acids. The CDR3 region has the DNA TGTGCCAGTTACGGGGGGGCCAGCAATCAGCCCCAGCATTTT. Translation gives CASYGGASNQPQHF.

V usage is TRBV7-2 and J usage is TRBJ2-5, with D unclear. Trimming removed 2 bases from V and 5 bases from J, with 12 bases in between. Germline V gene lookup returns CDR1 SGHTA and CDR2 FQGNSA. This CDR3 has 14 amino acids. This chain's CDR3 is CASSLNRRVETQYF. The CDR3 DNA is TGTGCCAGCAGCTTAAACCGACGGGTCGAGACCCAGTACTTC.

This clone has just a few counts. The chain combines TRBV19 with TRBJ1-1; 7 bases map to TRBD1. Germline V gene lookup returns CDR1 LNHDA and CDR2 SQIVND (reference sequence). Trimming cost V 6 bases and J 9 bases; bases outside gene matches: 19. The CDR3 contains 16 residues. The CDR3 reads CASSRDRALYRKQAFF. The DNA for the CDR3 is TGTGCCAGTAGCAGAGACAGGGCTCTTTATCGGAAACAAGCTTTCTTT.

The chain uses TRBV2 and TRBJ2-7; 9 bases line up with TRBD1. The CDR3 spans 17 residues. Trimming at V came to 0 bases and at J to 0 bases, leaving 6 bases not matched to a gene. Germline V gene data show CDR1 as SNHLY and CDR2 as FYNNEI. CDR3 sequence (DNA): TGTGCCAGCAGTGAAGCTGGGACAGGGATGGGCTCCTACGAGCAGTACTTC. Amino acid sequence: CASSEAGTGMGSYEQYF.

The V call is TRBV15, the J call TRBJ2-7; TRBD2 agrees at 8 bases. V trimming: 1 base; J trimming: 3 bases; junction bases outside the gene matches: 5. Germline-derived CDR1 and CDR2 are LNHNV and YYDKDF (reference sequence). The CDR3 consists of 15 residues. The CDR3, as DNA: TGTGCCACCAGCAGAGGGGCTAGCGGGCTCTACGAGCAGTACTTC. Translated: CATSRGASGLYEQYF.

The CDR3 sequence is CASRGARDGDVTDTQYF. Here the CDR3 DNA reads TGTGCCAGCAGAGGAGCGCGCGATGGCGATGTCACAGATACGCAGTATTTT. J is TRBJ2-3 and V is TRBV5-4, with no clear D. Trimming left V 5 bases short and J 2 bases short, with 21 bases between. The CDR3 contains 17 residues. The germline V gene encodes CDR1 SGHNT and CDR2 YYREEE (reference sequence).